This T cell receptor beta chain was sequenced for a study of radiotherapy plus CTLA-4 blockade in lung cancer. On the study more broadly: An objective response was seen in about a sixth of patients, and disease control in 30% to 35%.

Method: immunoSEQ multiplex PCR; TCRdb's copy keeps in-frame clones and lacks some. Of approximately 85,000 clones in the sample, about 83% were seen once. Points on this clone: No antigen is known for it.

This CDR3 is 13 amino acids long. Per the germline V gene, CDR1 is LGHNA and CDR2 is YSLEER. Trimming pared 0 bases from V and 8 bases from J, leaving 10 bases between. Study results and limitations: Subsequent to radiotherapy plus ipilimumab, tumor-derived TCR clones underwent expansion in blood.

The sequencing here drew on peripheral blood, taken from a patient treated with radiotherapy plus ipilimumab. The TCR originated in a human donor with non-small cell lung cancer that progressed on radiotherapy plus ipilimumab. The V call is TRBV4-3, the J call TRBJ1-1, with TRBD1 as a possible D gene (5 bases). For the CDR3, the DNA is TGCGCCAGCAGCCAAGAGACCCGGGGGGAAGCTTTCTTT. It specifies CASSQETRGEAFF.